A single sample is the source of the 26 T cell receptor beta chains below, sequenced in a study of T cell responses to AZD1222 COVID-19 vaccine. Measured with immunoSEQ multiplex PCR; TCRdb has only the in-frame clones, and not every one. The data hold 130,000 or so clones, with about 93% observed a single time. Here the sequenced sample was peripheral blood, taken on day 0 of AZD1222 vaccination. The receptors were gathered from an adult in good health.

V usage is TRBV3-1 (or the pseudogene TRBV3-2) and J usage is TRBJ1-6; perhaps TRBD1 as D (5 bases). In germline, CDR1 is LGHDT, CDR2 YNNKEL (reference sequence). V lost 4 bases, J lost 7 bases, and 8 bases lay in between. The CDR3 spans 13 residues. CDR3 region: CASSPRGNSPLHF. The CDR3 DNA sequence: TGTGCCAGCAGCCCCCGGGGGAATTCACCCCTCCACTTT.

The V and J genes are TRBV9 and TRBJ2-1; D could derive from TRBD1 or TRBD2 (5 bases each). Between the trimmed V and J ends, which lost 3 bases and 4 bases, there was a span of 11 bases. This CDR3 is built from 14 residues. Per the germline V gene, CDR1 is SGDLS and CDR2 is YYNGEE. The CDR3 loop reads CASSDGTSYNEQFF. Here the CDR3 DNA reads TGTGCCAGCAGCGACGGGACGTCTTACAATGAGCAGTTCTTC.

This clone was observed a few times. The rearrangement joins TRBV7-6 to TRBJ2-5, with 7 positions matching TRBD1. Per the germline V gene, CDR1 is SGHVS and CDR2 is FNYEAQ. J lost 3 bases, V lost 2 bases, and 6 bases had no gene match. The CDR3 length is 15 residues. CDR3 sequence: CASSLRDRGEETQYF. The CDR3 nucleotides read TGTGCCAGCAGCTTAAGGGACAGAGGGGAAGAGACCCAGTACTTC.

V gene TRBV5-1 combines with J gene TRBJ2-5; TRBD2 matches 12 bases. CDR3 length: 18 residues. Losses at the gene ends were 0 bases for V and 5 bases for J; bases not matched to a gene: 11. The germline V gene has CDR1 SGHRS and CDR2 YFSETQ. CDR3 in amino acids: CASSLEPSGGVLSETQYF. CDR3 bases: TGCGCCAGCAGCTTGGAGCCTAGCGGGGGGGTACTTTCGGAGACCCAGTACTTC.

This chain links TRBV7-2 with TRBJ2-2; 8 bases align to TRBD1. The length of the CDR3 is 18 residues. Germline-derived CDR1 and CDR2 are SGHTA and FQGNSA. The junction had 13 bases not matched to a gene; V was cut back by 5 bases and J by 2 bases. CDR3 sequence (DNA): TGTGCCAGCAGCCTCCTACCTGGGACAGGACTTAACACCGGGGAGCTGTTTTTT. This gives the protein CASSLLPGTGLNTGELFF.

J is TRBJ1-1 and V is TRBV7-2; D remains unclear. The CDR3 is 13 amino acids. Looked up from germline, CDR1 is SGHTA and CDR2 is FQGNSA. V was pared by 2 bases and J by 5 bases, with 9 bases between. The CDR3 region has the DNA TGTGCCAGCAGCTTATTGGTAACGACTGAAGCTTTCTTT. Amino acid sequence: CASSLLVTTEAFF.

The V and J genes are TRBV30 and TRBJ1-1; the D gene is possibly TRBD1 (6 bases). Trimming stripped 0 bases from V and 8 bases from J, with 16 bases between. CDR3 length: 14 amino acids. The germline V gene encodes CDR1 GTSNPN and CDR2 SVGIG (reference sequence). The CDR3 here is CAWSVGGAGREAFF. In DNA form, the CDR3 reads TGTGCCTGGAGTGTCGGGGGGGCAGGTAGGGAAGCTTTCTTT.

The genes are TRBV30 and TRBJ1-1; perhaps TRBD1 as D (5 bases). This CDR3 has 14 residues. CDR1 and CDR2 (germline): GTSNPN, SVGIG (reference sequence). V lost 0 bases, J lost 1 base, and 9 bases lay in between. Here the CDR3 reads CAWSVPGGNTEAFF. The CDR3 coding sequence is TGTGCCTGGAGTGTACCCGGGGGGAACACTGAAGCTTTCTTT.

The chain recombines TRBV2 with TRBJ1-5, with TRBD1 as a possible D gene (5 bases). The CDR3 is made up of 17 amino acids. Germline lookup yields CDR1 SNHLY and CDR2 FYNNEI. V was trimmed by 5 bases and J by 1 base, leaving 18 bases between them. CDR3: CASSMGGSGFSNQPQHF. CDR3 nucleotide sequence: TGTGCCAGCAGTATGGGAGGTTCAGGGTTCAGCAATCAGCCCCAGCATTTT.

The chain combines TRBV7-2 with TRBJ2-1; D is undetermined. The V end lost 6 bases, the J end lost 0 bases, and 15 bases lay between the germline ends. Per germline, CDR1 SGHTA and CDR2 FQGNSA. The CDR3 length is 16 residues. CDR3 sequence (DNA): TGTGCCAGCAGTTCCACTACAGCGAGCTCCTACAATGAGCAGTTCTTC. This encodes CASSSTTASSYNEQFF.

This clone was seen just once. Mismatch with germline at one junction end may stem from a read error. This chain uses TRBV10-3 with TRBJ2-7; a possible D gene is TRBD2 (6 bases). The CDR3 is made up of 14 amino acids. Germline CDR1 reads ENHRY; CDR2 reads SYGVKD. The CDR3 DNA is TGTGCCATCTCACGTGGGGGGACCGACTACGAGCAGCACTTC. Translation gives CAISRGGTDYEQHF.

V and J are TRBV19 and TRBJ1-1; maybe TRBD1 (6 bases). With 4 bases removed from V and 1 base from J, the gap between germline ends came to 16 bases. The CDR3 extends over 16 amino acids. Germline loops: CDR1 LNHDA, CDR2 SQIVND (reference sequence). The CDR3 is CASSSRDKGGNTEAFF. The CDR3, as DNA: TGTGCCAGTAGTAGCCGGGACAAGGGCGGGAACACTGAAGCTTTCTTT.

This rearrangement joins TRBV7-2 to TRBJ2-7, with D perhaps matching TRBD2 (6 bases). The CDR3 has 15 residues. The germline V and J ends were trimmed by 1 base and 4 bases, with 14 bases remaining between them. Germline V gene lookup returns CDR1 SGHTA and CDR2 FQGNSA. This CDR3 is CASSLGLGLTYEQYF. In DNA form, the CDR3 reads TGTGCCAGCAGCTTAGGATTGGGACTCACGTACGAGCAGTACTTC.

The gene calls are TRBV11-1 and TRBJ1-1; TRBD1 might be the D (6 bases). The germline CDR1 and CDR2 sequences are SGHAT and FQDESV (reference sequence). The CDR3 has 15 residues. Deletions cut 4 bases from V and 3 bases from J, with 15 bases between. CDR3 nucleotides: TGTGCCAGCAGCTCACGGACAGTTGCCTACACTGAAGCTTTCTTT. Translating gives CASSSRTVAYTEAFF. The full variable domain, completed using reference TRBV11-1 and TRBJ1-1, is EAEVAQSPRYKITEKSQAVAFWCDPISGHATLYWYRQILGQGPELLVQFQDESVVDDSQLPKDRFSAERLKGVDSTLKIQPAELGDSAMYLCASSSRTVAYTEAFFGQGTRLTVV.

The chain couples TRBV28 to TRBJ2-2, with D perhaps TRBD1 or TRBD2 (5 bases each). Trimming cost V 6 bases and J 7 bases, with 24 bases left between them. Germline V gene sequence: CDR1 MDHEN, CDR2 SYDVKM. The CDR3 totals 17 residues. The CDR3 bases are TGTGCCAGCAGCCAGAACCGGGACCTGCGTCGTGGCGGGGAGCTGTTTTTT. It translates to CASSQNRDLRRGGELFF. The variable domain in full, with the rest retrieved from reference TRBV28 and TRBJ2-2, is DVKVTQSSRYLVKRTGEKVFLECVQDMDHENMFWYRQDPGLGLRLIYFSYDVKMKEKGDIPEGYSVSREKKERFSLILESASTNQTSMYLCASSQNRDLRRGGELFFGEGSRLTVL.

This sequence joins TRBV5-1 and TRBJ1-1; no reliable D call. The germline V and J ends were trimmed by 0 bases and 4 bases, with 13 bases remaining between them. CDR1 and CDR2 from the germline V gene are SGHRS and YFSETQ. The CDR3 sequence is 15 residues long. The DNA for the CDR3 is TGCGCCAGCAGCTTGGCCTCCGTGCTACCCACTGAAGCTTTCTTT. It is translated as CASSLASVLPTEAFF.

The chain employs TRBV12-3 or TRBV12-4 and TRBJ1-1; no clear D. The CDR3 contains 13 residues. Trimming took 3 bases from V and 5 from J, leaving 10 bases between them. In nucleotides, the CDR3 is TGTGCCAGCAGTTTGAAGGGTGGGACTGAAGCTTTCTTT. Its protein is CASSLKGGTEAFF.

The CDR3 DNA sequence: TGTGCCAGCAGCGACCCGATGGGGGGACTAAGCTACAATGAGCAGTTCTTC. Encoded protein: CASSDPMGGLSYNEQFF. This chain joins TRBV9 and TRBJ2-1, with 7 bases lining up with TRBD2. Germline values: CDR1 SGDLS, CDR2 YYNGEE. The CDR3 loop spans 17 amino acids. The trim removed 3 bases at V and 3 bases at J, leaving 12 bases unmatched.

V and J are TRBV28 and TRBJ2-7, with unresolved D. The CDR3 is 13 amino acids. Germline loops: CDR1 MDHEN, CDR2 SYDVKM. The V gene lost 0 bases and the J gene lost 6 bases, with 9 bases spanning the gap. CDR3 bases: TGTGCCAGCAGTTTATGCCCGGCGTGCGAGCAGTACTTC. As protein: CASSLCPACEQYF.

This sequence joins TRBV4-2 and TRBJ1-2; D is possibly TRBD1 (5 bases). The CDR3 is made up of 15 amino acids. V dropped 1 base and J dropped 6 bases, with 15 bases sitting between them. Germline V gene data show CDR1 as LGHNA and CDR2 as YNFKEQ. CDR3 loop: CASSQVPDKGDGYTF. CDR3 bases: TGTGCCAGCAGCCAAGTACCGGACAAAGGTGATGGCTACACCTTC.

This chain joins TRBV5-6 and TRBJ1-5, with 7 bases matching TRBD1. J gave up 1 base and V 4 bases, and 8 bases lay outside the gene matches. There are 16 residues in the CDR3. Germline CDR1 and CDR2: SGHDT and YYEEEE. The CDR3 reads CASSPRRDRSNQPQHF. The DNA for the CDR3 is TGTGCCAGCAGCCCTAGGCGGGACAGAAGCAATCAGCCCCAGCATTTT.

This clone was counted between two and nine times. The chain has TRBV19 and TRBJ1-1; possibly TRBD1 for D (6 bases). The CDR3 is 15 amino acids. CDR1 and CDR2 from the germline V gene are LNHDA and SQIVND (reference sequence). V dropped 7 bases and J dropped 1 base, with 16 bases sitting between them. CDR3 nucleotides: TGTGCCAGTACCGAAGACAGGAGGTGGAACACTGAAGCTTTCTTT. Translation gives CASTEDRRWNTEAFF.

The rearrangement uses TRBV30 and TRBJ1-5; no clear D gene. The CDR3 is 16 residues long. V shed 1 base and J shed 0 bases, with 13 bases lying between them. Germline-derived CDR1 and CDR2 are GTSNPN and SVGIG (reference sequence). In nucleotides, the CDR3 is TGTGCCTGGAGTGACGGGTGGCCAGATAGCAATCAGCCCCAGCATTTT. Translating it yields CAWSDGWPDSNQPQHF.

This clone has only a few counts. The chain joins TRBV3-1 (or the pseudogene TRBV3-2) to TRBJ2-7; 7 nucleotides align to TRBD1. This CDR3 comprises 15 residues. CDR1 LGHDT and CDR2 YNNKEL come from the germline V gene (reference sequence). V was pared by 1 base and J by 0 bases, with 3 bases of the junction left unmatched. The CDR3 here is CASSQAGTASYEQYF. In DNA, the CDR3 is TGTGCCAGCAGCCAAGCCGGGACAGCCTCCTACGAGCAGTACTTC.

The CDR3 DNA reads as TGTGCCAGTAGTATACTCGGGACAGCTCCTAATAGAGCTAACTATGGCTACACCTTC. Translated, it gives CASSILGTAPNRANYGYTF. The chain has TRBV19 and TRBJ1-2; 7 bases fit TRBD1. The CDR3 runs 19 residues. Germline-derived CDR1 and CDR2 are LNHDA and SQIVND (reference sequence). Unmatched junction bases numbered 15, after V lost 2 bases and J lost 0 bases.

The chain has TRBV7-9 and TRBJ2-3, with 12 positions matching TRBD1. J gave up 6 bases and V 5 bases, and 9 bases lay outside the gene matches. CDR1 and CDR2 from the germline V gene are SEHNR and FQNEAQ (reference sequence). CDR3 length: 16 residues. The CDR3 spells CASSILPGQGADTQYF. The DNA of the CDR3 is TGTGCCAGCAGCATTCTCCCGGGACAGGGGGCGGATACGCAGTATTTT.